This T cell receptor (beta chain) was captured in a study of breast tumors, draining lymph nodes, adjacent tissues. Study-level results: The data were judged consistent with most tumor T cells coming from lymph node and expanding in tumor. Luminal-like breast cancer showed significantly greater tumor-nontumor repertoire similarity than basal-like breast cancer did. Tumor T cell lymph node origin was a supported hypothesis, not proven. Tumor repertoires ranked between lymph nodes and nontumor tissue in diversity, with V and J gene preferences.

The CDR3 has 16 amino acids. The V segment lost 3 bases and the J segment 5 bases; nucleotides outside the gene matches: 12. Looked up from germline, CDR1 is SGHTA and CDR2 is FQGTGA. There are many counts of this clonotype. Its antigen remains unknown. TCRdb called the multiplex PCR reads again in MiXCR, with one record for every CDR3 protein. The data show 60,000 to 75,000 distinct CDR3 sequences, roughly 57% seen once. J is TRBJ2-7 and V is TRBV7-3, with 8 bases aligning to TRBD1. The receptor was derived from a female donor with breast cancer. Some clones in this sample may be carry-over from other donors' samples. Specimen: breast tumor tissue. CDR3 in DNA: TGTGCCAGCAGCTTCCCCGGGACCTGGGGACAGGACGAGCAGTACTTC. Its translation: CASSFPGTWGQDEQYF.